This paragraph reports one TCR beta chain. No antigen is known for it. This specimen comes from a study of memory CD4+ T cells and cytomegalovirus serostatus. Study-level findings and limits: Suggested: most of the CMV-linked TCR signature lies in CD4+ memory cells.

The germline V gene encodes CDR1 SGDLS and CDR2 YYNGEE. This CDR3 contains 14 residues. Germline trimming cut 0 bases from V and 6 bases from J; bases unmatched to any gene: 6. The sort gate was single viable CD3+CD4+CD8-CD45RO+ cells for memory CD4+ T cells. Serum IgG to CMV pp150, pp28, p38 and p52 defined serostatus. This table comes from immunoSEQ multiplex PCR, and its TCRdb copy is limited to in-frame clones, with some not included. Among roughly 54,000 clones listed, around 78% were seen once. The rearrangement uses TRBV9 and TRBJ2-7, with 7 bases matching TRBD2. The sequence was obtained from an adult in good health and CMV-seronegative. The specimen sequenced was memory CD4+ T cells from blood. CDR3 in amino acids: CASSVASRGVEQYF. DNA for the CDR3: TGTGCCAGCAGCGTAGCTTCTCGGGGGGTCGAGCAGTACTTC.